This T cell receptor beta chain emerged from a study of T cells in localized non-small cell lung cancer. Data came from immunoSEQ multiplex PCR; TCRdb stores just in-frame clones and leaves some out. Among roughly 2,200 clones listed, less than 30% were seen once. In germline, CDR1 is SGDLS, CDR2 YYNGEE. This CDR3 region has 17 residues. Trimming cost V 0 bases and J 0 bases, with 13 bases left between them. Only a few counts were recorded for this clone. Source: lung tumor tissue, taken before any cancer treatment. This chain uses TRBV9 with TRBJ1-3, with D perhaps matching TRBD1 (5 bases). The source of this sequence is a man aged 40 to 75 with stage II lung adenocarcinoma. CDR3 region: CASSVDPGTFSGNTIYF. The CDR3 region has the DNA TGTGCCAGCAGCGTAGATCCTGGGACCTTCTCTGGAAACACCATATATTTT. Based on the CDR3 plus reference TRBV9 and TRBJ1-3, the full variable domain is DSGVTQTPKHLITATGQRVTLRCSPRSGDLSVYWYQQSLDQGLQFLIQYYNGEERAKGNILERFSAQQFPDLHSELNLSSLELGDSALYFCASSVDPGTFSGNTIYFGEGSWLTVV.